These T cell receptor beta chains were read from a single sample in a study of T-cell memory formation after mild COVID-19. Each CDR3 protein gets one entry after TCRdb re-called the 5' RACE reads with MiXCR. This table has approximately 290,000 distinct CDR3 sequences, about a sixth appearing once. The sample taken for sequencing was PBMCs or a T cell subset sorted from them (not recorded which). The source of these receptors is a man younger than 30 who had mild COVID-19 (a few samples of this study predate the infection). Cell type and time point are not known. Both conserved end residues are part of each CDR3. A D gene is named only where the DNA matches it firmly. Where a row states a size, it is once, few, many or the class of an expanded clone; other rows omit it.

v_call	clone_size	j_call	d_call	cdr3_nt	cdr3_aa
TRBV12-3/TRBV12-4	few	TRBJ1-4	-	TGTGACAGCAGACCCCCGGGGGGAGAAAAACTGTTTTTT	CDSRPPGGEKLFF
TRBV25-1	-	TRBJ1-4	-	TGTGCCAGCAGGCTGAACAAGGGAATTAATGAAAAACTGTTTTTT	CASRLNKGINEKLFF
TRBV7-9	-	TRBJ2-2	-	TGTGCCAGCTCGTACCGGAGGACCGGGGAGCTGTTTTTT	CASSYRRTGELFF
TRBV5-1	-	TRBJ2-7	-	TGCGCCAGCAGCTTGGGGACAGTTGGAAACGAGCAGTACTTC	CASSLGTVGNEQYF
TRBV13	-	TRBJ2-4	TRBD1	TGTGCCAGCAGCATAGCCCTCGGGACAGGGCGAGTTCAGTACTTC	CASSIALGTGRVQYF
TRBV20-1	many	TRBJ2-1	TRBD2	TGCAGTGCTCCGCGGAGTAGCGGGATCAATGAGCAGTTCTTC	CSAPRSSGINEQFF
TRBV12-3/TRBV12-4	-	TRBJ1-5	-	TGTGCCAGCACCCCCGCCATCGGCGTTGGCAATCAGCCCCAGCATTTT	CASTPAIGVGNQPQHF
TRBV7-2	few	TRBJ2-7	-	TGTGCCAGCAGCTCCCAGCAGGGTACGTCGGAGCAGTACTTC	CASSSQQGTSEQYF
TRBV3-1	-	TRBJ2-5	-	TGTGCCAGCAGCCTACTTGGGGTAGAGACCCAGTACTTC	CASSLLGVETQYF
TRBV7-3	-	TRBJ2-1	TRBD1	TGTGCCACCTCGACAGGGAGAGGCAGTGAGCAGTTCTTC	CATSTGRGSEQFF
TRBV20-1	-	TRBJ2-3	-	TGCAGTGCTCGGAGACCGAGCACAGATACGCAGTATTTT	CSARRPSTDTQYF
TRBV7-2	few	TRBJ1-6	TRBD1	TGTGCCAGCAGCCTTCGCCGGGACAGTAATTCACCCCTCCACTTT	CASSLRRDSNSPLHF
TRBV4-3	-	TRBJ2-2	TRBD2	TGCGCCAGCAGCCAAGATCTGGGACTAGCGGGGGGCCTCCCAACCGGGGAGCTGTTTTTT	CASSQDLGLAGGLPTGELFF
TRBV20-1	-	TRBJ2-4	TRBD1	TGCAGTGCGCCTGCAGGGGGCAAAAACATTCAGTACTTC	CSAPAGGKNIQYF
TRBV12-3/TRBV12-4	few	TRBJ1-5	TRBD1	TGTGCCAGCAGTGGGACAGGGAGTACAAACCAGCCCCAGCATTTT	CASSGTGSTNQPQHF
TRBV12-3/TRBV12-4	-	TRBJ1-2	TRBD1	TGTGCCAGCAGTTCCCCCAGGGGGCACAGCTATGGCTACACCTTC	CASSSPRGHSYGYTF
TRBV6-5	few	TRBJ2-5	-	TGTGCCAGCAGTTACTCTCTGAGTCCCCCGGGGGAGACCCAGTACTTC	CASSYSLSPPGETQYF
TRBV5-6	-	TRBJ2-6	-	TGTGCCAGCATCCCGCAGGGCGCGGGTGGGGCCAACGTCCTGACTTTC	CASIPQGAGGANVLTF
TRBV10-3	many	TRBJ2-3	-	TGTGCCATCAGTGAGTCGATCCCTGCGCGTGGGGGTACGCAGTATTTT	CAISESIPARGGTQYF
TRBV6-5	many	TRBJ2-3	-	TGTGCCAGCAGTTATTGGGCGGGGCCAACAGATACGCAGTATTTT	CASSYWAGPTDTQYF
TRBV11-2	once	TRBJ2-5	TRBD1	TGTGCCAGCAGCTATTTACCGGGACAGGGGGCTGATGAGACCCAGTACTTC	CASSYLPGQGADETQYF
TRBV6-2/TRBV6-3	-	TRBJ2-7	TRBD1	TGTGCCACCGGACAGGCCTCCTACGAGCAGTACTTC	CATGQASYEQYF
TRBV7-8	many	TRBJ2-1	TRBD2	TGTGCCAGCACTAGCGGGGGGCTTTCCTACAATGAGCAGTTCTTC	CASTSGGLSYNEQFF
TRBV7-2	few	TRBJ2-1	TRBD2	TGTGCCAGCAGCTTATTAGGCCAGGGACTAAGGGATGAGCAGTTCTTC	CASSLLGQGLRDEQFF
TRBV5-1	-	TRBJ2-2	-	TGCGCCAGCAGCTTGGATGTTGAACTTGGGGAGCTGTTTTTT	CASSLDVELGELFF
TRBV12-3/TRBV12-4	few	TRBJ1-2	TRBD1	TGTGCCAGCAGTTTAAGTGGGGGGCAGGGGGCCCACTATGGCTACACCTTC	CASSLSGGQGAHYGYTF
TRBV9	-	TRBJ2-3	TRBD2	TGTGCCAGCAGCGTATCATCCTCAACCGGGGGGGCCCGAGATACGCAGTATTTT	CASSVSSSTGGARDTQYF
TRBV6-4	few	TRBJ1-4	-	TGTGCCAGCGCAGAGCGGGTAAAACTGTTTTTT	CASAERVKLFF
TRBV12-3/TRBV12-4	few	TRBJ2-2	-	TGTGCCAGCAGTTTTTCCCCCTCCGGGGAGCTGTTTTTT	CASSFSPSGELFF
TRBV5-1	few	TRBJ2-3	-	TGCGCCAGCACCTCCGCGAGGACACGAGGGGATACGCAGTATTTT	CASTSARTRGDTQYF
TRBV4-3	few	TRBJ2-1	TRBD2	TGCGCCAGCAGTACGGGGGTCGGCGGGGGAGTCTACAATGAGCAGTTCTTC	CASSTGVGGGVYNEQFF
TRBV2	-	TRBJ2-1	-	TGTGCCAGCACTCGGGATCCGGGACCTTCGAATGAGCAGTTCTTC	CASTRDPGPSNEQFF
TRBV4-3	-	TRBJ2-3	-	TGCGCCAGCAGCCCAAAACGGGGCTCCCTCACAGATACGCAGTATTTT	CASSPKRGSLTDTQYF
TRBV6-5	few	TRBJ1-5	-	TGTGCCAGCAGTTACGACATTCGGAGCAATCAGCCCCAGCATTTT	CASSYDIRSNQPQHF
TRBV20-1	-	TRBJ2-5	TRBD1	TGCAGTGCGAATGACTGGGGACAGGGTGGGACCCAGTACTTC	CSANDWGQGGTQYF
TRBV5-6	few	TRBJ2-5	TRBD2	TGTGCCAGCAGCGAAGGACTAGCGGCTCCAGAGACCCAGTACTTC	CASSEGLAAPETQYF
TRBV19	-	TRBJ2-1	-	TGTGCCAGTAGTATTGGGGGGGCTCTCCTACACAATGAGCAGTTCTTC	CASSIGGALLHNEQFF
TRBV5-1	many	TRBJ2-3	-	TGCGCCAGCAGCTGGACTCCTGTCACAGATACGCAGTATTTT	CASSWTPVTDTQYF
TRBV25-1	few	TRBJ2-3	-	TGTGCCAGCAGTGAGGCGGAAGGGTATACCTCCACAGATACGCAGTATTTT	CASSEAEGYTSTDTQYF
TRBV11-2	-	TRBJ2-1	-	TGTGCCAGCAGCTTAGGGGCGGGCCCGTATGAGCAGTTCTTC	CASSLGAGPYEQFF
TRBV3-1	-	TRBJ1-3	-	TGTGCCAGCAGCCCCTCCAGGGGAAACACCATATATTTT	CASSPSRGNTIYF
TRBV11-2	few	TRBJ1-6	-	TGTGCCAGCACCAACGAGGTTGGGTCACCCCTCCACTTT	CASTNEVGSPLHF
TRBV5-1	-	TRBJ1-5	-	TGCGCCAGCAGCTCCCCGGTGGAGCCCCAGCATTTT	CASSSPVEPQHF
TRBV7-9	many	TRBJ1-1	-	TGTGCCAGCAGAAGAGGGGCTGCGCCTGAAGCTTTCTTT	CASRRGAAPEAFF
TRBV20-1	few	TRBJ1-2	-	TGCAGTGCGAAGCAGTCCGGGGCCTTCTATGGCTACACCTTC	CSAKQSGAFYGYTF
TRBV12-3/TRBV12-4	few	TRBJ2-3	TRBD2	TGTGCCAGCAACAAGAGGACGGGGGGGGCCGTAGATACGCAGTATTTT	CASNKRTGGAVDTQYF
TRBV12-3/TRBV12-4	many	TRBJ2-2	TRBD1	TGTGCCAGCAGCTTGGGACAGGGGTACACCGGGGAGCTGTTTTTT	CASSLGQGYTGELFF
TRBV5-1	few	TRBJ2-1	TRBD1	TGCGCCAGCAGCTTGGGGACAGGGGACAATGAGCAGTTCTTC	CASSLGTGDNEQFF
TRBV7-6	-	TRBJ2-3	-	TGTGCCAGCAGTACGAGATCGGGCACAGATACGCAGTATTTT	CASSTRSGTDTQYF
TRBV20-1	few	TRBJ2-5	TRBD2	TGCAGTGCTGACTCTCTTACTTTTAGCGGGGCACTAACCCAAGAGACCCAGTACTTC	CSADSLTFSGALTQETQYF
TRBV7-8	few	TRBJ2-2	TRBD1	TGTGCCAGCAGCTTAGTAGGGGGCTATACCGGGGAGCTGTTTTTT	CASSLVGGYTGELFF
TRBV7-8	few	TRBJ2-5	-	TGTGCCAGCAGCTTAGAAACTAGCTCCGAGACCCAGTACTTC	CASSLETSSETQYF